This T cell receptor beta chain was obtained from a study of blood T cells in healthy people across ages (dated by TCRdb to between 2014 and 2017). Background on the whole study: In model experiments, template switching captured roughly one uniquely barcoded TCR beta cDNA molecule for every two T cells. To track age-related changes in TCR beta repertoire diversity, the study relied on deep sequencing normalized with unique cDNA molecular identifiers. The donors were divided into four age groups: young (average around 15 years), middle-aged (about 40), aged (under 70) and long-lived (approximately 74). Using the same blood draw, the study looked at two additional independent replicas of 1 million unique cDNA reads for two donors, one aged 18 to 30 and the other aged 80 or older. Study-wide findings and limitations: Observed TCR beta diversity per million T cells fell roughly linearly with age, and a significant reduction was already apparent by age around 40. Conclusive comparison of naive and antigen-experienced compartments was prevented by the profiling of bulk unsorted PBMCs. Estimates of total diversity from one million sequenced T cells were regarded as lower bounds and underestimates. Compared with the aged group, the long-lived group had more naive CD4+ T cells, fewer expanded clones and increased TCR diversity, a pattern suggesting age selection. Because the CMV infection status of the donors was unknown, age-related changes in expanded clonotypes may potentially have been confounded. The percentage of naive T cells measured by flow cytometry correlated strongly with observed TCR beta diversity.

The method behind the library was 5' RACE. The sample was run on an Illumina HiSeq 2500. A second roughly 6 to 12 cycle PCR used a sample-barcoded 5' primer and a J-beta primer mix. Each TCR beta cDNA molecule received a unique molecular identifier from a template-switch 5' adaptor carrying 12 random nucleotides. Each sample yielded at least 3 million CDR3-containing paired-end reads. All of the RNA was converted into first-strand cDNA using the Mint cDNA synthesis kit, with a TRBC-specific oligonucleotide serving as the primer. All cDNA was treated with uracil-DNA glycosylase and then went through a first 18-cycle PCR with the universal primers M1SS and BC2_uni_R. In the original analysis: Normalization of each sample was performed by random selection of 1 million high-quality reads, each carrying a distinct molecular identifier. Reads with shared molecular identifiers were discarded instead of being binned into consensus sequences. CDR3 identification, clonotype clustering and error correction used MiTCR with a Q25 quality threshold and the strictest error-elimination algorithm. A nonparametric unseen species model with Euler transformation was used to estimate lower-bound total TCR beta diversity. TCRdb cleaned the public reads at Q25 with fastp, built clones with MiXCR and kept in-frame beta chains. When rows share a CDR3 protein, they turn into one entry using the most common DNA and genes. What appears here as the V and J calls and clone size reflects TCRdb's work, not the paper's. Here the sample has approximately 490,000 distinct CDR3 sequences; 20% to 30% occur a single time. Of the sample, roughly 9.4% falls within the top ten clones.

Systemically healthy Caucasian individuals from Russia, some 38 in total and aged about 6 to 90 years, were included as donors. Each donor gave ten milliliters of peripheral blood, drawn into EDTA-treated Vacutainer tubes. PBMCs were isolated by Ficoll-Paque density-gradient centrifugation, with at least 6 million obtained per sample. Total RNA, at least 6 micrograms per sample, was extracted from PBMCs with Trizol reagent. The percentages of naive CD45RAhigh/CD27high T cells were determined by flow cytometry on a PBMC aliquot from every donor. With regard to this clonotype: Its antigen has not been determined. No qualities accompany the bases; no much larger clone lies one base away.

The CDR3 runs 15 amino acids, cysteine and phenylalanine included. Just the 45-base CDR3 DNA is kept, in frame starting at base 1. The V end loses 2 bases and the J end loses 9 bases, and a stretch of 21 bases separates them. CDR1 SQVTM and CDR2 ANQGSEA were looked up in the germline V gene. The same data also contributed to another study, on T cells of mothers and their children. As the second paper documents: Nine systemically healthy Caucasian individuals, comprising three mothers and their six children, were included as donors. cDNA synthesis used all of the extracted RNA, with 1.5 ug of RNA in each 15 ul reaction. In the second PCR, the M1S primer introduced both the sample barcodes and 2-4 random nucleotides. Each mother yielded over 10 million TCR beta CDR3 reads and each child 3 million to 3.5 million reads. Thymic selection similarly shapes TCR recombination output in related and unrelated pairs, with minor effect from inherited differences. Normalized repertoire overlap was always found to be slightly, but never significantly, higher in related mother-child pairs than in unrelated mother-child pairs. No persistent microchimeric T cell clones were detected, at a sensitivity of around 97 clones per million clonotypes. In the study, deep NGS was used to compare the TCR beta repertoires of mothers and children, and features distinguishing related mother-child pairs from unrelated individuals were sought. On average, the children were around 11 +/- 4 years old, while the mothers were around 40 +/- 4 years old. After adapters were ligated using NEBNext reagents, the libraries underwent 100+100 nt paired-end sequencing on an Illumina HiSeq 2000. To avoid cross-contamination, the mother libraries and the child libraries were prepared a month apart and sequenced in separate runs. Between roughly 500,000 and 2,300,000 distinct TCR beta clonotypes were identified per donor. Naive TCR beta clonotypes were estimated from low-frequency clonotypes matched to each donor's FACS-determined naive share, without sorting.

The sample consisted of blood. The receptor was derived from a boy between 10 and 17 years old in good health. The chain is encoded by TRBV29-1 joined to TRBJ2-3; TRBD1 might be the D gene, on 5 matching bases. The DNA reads TGCAGCGTTGAAATGAGTGGAAACGTGCAGGGAACGCAGTATTTT. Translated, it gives CSVEMSGNVQGTQYF.